A single sample is the source of the 18 T cell receptor beta chains below, sequenced in a study of cytomegalovirus exposure and HLA in healthy donors. Sequencing used immunoSEQ multiplex PCR; TCRdb keeps in-frame clones, though not all of them. The sample carries 130,000 to 150,000 clones, over 80% recorded once. The sequencing sample was made of PBMCs. The receptors were sampled from a young man in good health and CMV-seropositive.

This chain uses TRBV18 with TRBJ1-1, with TRBD1 matching 8 bases. Germline CDR1 and CDR2: KGHSH and LQKENI. V trimming: 10 bases; J trimming: 6 bases; junction bases outside the gene matches: 10. The CDR3 is 13 residues long. The CDR3 region is CATHRGQGPEAFF. The CDR3 region has the DNA TGTGCCACCCACCGTGGACAGGGCCCTGAAGCTTTCTTT.

About this clone: This specimen includes other DNA sequences encoding the same CDR3. The chain employs TRBV30 and TRBJ2-1, with D perhaps TRBD2 (6 bases). V lost 1 base to trimming and J lost 3 bases, with 7 bases between them. Germline loops: CDR1 GTSNPN, CDR2 SVGIG (reference sequence). This CDR3 is 13 amino acids long. The CDR3 reads CAWSGRVYNEQFF. Written as DNA, the CDR3 is TGTGCCTGGAGTGGGAGGGTCTACAATGAGCAGTTCTTC.

The rearrangement uses TRBV7-3 and TRBJ1-5, with 9 bases lining up with TRBD1. Trimming cost V 4 bases and J 10 bases; bases outside gene matches: 11. Germline V gene lookup returns CDR1 SGHTA and CDR2 FQGTGA. The CDR3 is 15 residues long. The DNA for the CDR3 is TGTGCCAGCAGCTCCGGGACAGGGCCGCAAGGACCCCAGCATTTT. Its protein is CASSSGTGPQGPQHF. Full variable domain (rest looked up from reference TRBV7-3 and TRBJ1-5): GAGVSQTPSNKVTEKGKYVELRCDPISGHTALYWYRQSLGQGPEFLIYFQGTGAADDSGLPNDRFFAVRPEGSVSTLKIQRTERGDSAVYLCASSSGTGPQGPQHFGDGTRLSIL.

This chain links TRBV6-6 with TRBJ2-3; D may be TRBD1 (6 bases). The CDR3 consists of 15 residues. Germline CDR1 MNHNY, CDR2 SVGAGI (reference sequence). V lost 7 bases to trimming and J lost 2 bases, with 16 bases between them. The CDR3 bases are TGTGCCAGCAACGGAAGGACAGTAACCACAGATACGCAGTATTTT. Its translation is CASNGRTVTTDTQYF.

This clone occurred a few times. V is TRBV5-6 and J is TRBJ1-2; TRBD1 agrees at 7 bases. V lost 0 bases to trimming and J lost 7 bases; unmatched junction nucleotides: 6. Germline V CDR1 and CDR2: SGHDT, YYEEEE. The CDR3 length is 14 residues. The CDR3 sequence is CASSLGGGTAGYTF. CDR3 nucleotide sequence: TGTGCCAGCAGCTTGGGAGGGGGGACAGCTGGCTACACCTTC.

This sequence joins TRBV7-8 and TRBJ1-5; 8 bases fit TRBD1. V shed 5 bases and J 3 bases; nucleotides not matched to a gene: 6. Germline CDR1 reads SGHVS; CDR2 reads FQNEAQ. The CDR3 is 15 residues long. The CDR3 bases are TGTGCCAGCAGCCAGATGACAGGGGTCAATCAGCCCCAGCATTTT. Encoded protein: CASSQMTGVNQPQHF.

The gene calls are TRBV28 and TRBJ2-5; tentative D call: TRBD2 (5 bases). CDR1 and CDR2 from the germline V gene are MDHEN and SYDVKM. Deletions cut 3 bases from V and 6 bases from J, with 14 bases between. The CDR3 extends over 14 amino acids. CDR3 DNA: TGTGCCAGCAGTTTTGGTGGGAGTGGGAAGACCCAGTACTTC. As protein: CASSFGGSGKTQYF. Full variable domain (remainder filled in from reference TRBV28 and TRBJ2-5): DVKVTQSSRYLVKRTGEKVFLECVQDMDHENMFWYRQDPGLGLRLIYFSYDVKMKEKGDIPEGYSVSREKKERFSLILESASTNQTSMYLCASSFGGSGKTQYFGPGTRLLVL.

This rearrangement joins TRBV15 to TRBJ2-1; the D gene is possibly TRBD2 (5 bases). Germline V gene lookup returns CDR1 LNHNV and CDR2 YYDKDF (reference sequence). The ends were cut back, 5 bases at V and 8 bases at J, with 13 bases in the middle. The CDR3 is made up of 13 amino acids. The CDR3 protein is CATSEYKEDEQFF. CDR3 in DNA: TGTGCCACCAGCGAATATAAGGAGGATGAGCAGTTCTTC.

The chain uses TRBV5-4 and TRBJ2-1; D is undetermined. The CDR3 has 11 amino acids. The germline CDR1 and CDR2 sequences are SGHNT and YYREEE (reference sequence). V was cut by 1 base and J by 14 bases, with 10 bases left in between. This chain's CDR3 is CASSLNSLKFF. CDR3 nucleotide sequence: TGTGCCAGCAGCTTGAACAGTTTGAAGTTCTTC.

This chain links TRBV28 with TRBJ1-1, with D perhaps TRBD1 (5 bases). CDR3 length equals 12 residues. In germline, CDR1 is MDHEN, CDR2 SYDVKM. V gave up 8 bases and J gave up 4 bases, with 11 bases separating them. CDR3 nucleotide sequence: TGTGCCAGCCGGTGGGGGGGCACTGAAGCTTTCTTT. This codes for CASRWGGTEAFF.

The chain has TRBV30 and TRBJ2-3; D is undetermined. CDR3 length: 13 residues. Per the germline V gene, CDR1 is GTSNPN and CDR2 is SVGIG (reference sequence). Trimming removed 8 bases from V and 2 bases from J, with 14 bases in between. The CDR3 DNA reads as TGTGCCAGGAAGCGTAAGAACACAGATACGCAGTATTTT. Its translation: CARKRKNTDTQYF.

The V gene is TRBV7-9, the J gene TRBJ2-7, with D perhaps matching TRBD2 (6 bases). Germline CDR1 SEHNR, CDR2 FQNEAQ (reference sequence). The CDR3 consists of 17 residues. Between the trimmed V and J ends, which lost 4 bases and 0 bases, there was a span of 19 bases. CDR3 coding DNA: TGTGCCAGCAGCTCTGGACCAAGCGGGTCGAGCTCCTACGAGCAGTACTTC. This translates into CASSSGPSGSSSYEQYF. The full variable domain, its missing parts supplied by reference TRBV7-9 and TRBJ2-7, is DTGVSQNPRHKITKRGQNVTFRCDPISEHNRLYWYRQTLGQGPEFLTYFQNEAQLEKSRLLSDRFSAERPKGSFSTLEIQRTEQGDSAMYLCASSSGPSGSSSYEQYFGPGTRLTVT.

The rearrangement uses TRBV6-5 and TRBJ2-3; TRBD1 matches 7 bases. V was pared by 7 bases and J by 2 bases, with 6 bases of the junction left unmatched. This CDR3 contains 14 residues. The germline CDR1 and CDR2 sequences are MNHEY and SVGAGI. This chain's CDR3 is CASNKTGYTDTQYF. The DNA for the CDR3 is TGTGCCAGCAACAAGACAGGGTACACAGATACGCAGTATTTT.

The table lists this clone with a count of one. V is TRBV4-2 and J is TRBJ1-2; D unresolved. V was clipped by 0 bases and J by 6 bases, with 11 bases between them. This CDR3 contains 14 residues. Germline assignment: CDR1 LGHNA and CDR2 YNFKEQ. CDR3 DNA sequence: TGTGCCAGCAGCCAAGATGGGCACTCAGATGGCTACACCTTC. Its protein product is CASSQDGHSDGYTF.

CDR3 bases: TGTGCCAGCAGCTCTAGCACAATTACCGGGACAGCCTATAATTCACCCCTCCACTTT. Translation: CASSSSTITGTAYNSPLHF. The chain uses TRBV7-9 and TRBJ1-6, with 7 bases lining up with TRBD1. CDR3 length: 19 amino acids. Germline assignment: CDR1 SEHNR and CDR2 FQNEAQ (reference sequence). With 4 bases clipped from V and 2 bases from J, the junction kept 14 bases outside the gene matches. Full variable domain (outside the CDR3, taken from reference TRBV7-9 and TRBJ1-6): DTGVSQNPRHKITKRGQNVTFRCDPISEHNRLYWYRQTLGQGPEFLTYFQNEAQLEKSRLLSDRFSAERPKGSFSTLEIQRTEQGDSAMYLCASSSSTITGTAYNSPLHFGNGTRLTVT.

The CDR3: CASSARSGGPNTQYF. CDR3 sequence (DNA): TGTGCCAGCAGTGCGAGAAGCGGGGGGCCAAATACGCAGTATTTT. The V gene is TRBV2, the J gene TRBJ2-3; 9 bases match TRBD2. The CDR3 length is 15 residues. The V gene end was trimmed by 4 bases and the J gene end by 7 bases; junction bases not matched to a gene: 9. Germline CDR1 is SNHLY and CDR2 is FYNNEI. Variable domain in full (rest from reference TRBV2 and TRBJ2-3): EPEVTQTPSHQVTQMGQEVILRCVPISNHLYFYWYRQILGQKVEFLVSFYNNEISEKSEIFDDQFSVERPDGSNFTLKIRSTKLEDSAMYFCASSARSGGPNTQYFGPGTRLTVL.

This clone was detected only once. The V gene is TRBV19, the J gene TRBJ1-1; perhaps TRBD1 as D (5 bases). CDR1 is LNHDA, CDR2 SQIVND, per germline (reference sequence). Trimming pared 5 bases from V and 3 bases from J, leaving 7 bases between. This CDR3 region has 12 residues. CDR3 nucleotides: TGTGCCAGTAGTCGGGACTACACTGAAGCTTTCTTT. It yields the protein CASSRDYTEAFF.

The V and J genes are TRBV5-1 and TRBJ2-3, with TRBD2 matching over 13 bases. V dropped 3 bases and J dropped 2; count of bases not matched to a gene: 9. There are 18 residues in the CDR3. The V gene's germline CDR1 is SGHRS and CDR2 YFSETQ. CDR3 sequence: CASSSIRLAGGTTDTQYF. As DNA, the CDR3 is TGCGCCAGCAGCTCGATTCGACTAGCGGGGGGTACCACAGATACGCAGTATTTT. The variable domain in full, completed from reference TRBV5-1 and TRBJ2-3, reads KAGVTQTPRYLIKTRGQQVTLSCSPISGHRSVSWYQQTPGQGLQFLFEYFSETQRNKGNFPGRFSGRQFSNSRSEMNVSTLELGDSALYLCASSSIRLAGGTTDTQYFGPGTRLTVL.